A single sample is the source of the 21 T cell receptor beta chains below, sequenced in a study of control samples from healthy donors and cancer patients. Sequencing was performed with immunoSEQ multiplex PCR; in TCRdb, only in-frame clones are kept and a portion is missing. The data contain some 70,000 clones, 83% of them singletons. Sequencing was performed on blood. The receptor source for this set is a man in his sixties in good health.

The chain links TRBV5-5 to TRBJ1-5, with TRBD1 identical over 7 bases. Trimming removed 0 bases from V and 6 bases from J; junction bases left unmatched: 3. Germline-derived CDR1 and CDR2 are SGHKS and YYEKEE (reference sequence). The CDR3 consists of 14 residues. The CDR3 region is CASSLEGQVQPQHF. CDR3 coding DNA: TGTGCCAGCAGCTTGGAAGGACAGGTTCAGCCCCAGCATTTT. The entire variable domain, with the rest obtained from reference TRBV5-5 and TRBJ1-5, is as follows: DAGVTQSPTHLIKTRGQQVTLRCSPISGHKSVSWYQQVLGQGPQFIFQYYEKEERGRGNFPDRFSARQFPNYSSELNVNALLLGDSALYLCASSLEGQVQPQHFGDGTRLSIL.

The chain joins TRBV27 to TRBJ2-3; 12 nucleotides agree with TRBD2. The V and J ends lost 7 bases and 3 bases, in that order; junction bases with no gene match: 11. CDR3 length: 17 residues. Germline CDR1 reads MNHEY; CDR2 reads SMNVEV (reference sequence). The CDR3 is CASKPSGRARRTDTQYF. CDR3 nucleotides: TGTGCCAGCAAACCTAGCGGGAGGGCCAGGCGGACAGATACGCAGTATTTT.

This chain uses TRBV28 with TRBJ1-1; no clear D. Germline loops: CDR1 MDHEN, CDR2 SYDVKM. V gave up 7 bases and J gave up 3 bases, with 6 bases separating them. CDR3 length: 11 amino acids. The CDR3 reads CASTGHTEAFF. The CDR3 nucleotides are TGTGCCAGCACGGGCCACACTGAAGCTTTCTTT.

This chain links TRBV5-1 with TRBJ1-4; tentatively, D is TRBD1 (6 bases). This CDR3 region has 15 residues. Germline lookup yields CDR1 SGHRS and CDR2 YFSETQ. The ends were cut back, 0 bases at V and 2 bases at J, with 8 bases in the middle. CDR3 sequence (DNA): TGCGCCAGCAGCTTGGCAGGGGCGACTAATGAAAAACTGTTTTTT. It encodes CASSLAGATNEKLFF.

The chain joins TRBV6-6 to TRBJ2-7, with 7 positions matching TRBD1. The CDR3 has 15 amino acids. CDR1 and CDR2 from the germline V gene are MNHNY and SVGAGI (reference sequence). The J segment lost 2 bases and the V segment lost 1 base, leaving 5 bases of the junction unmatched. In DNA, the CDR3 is TGTGCCAGCAGTTACTGGGGGCAGGGGGCCTACGAGCAGTACTTC. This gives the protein CASSYWGQGAYEQYF.

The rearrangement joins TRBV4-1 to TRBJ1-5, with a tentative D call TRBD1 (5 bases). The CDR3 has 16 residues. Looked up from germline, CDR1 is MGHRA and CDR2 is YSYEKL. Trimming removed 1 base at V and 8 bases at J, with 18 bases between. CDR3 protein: CASSQAWQGVVEPQHF. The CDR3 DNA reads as TGCGCCAGCAGCCAAGCGTGGCAGGGAGTTGTGGAGCCCCAGCATTTT.

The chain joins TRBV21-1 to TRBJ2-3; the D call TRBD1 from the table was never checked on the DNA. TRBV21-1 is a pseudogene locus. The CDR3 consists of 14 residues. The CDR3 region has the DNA TGTGCCAGGAGGACAGGGAAGTCTGCAGATACGCAGTATTTT. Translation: CARRTGKSADTQYF.

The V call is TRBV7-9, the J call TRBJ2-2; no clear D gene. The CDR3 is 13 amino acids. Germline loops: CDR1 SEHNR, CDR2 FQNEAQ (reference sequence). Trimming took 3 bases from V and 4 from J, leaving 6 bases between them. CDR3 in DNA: TGTGCCAGCAGCTTTGAGGCCACCGGGGAGCTGTTTTTT. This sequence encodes CASSFEATGELFF.

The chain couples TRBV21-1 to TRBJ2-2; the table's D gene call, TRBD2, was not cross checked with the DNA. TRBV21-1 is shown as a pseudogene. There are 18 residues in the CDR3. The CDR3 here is CASSKTVTSGSDGGELFF. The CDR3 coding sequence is TGTGCCAGCAGCAAAACAGTCACTAGCGGGAGTGATGGCGGGGAGCTGTTTTTT.

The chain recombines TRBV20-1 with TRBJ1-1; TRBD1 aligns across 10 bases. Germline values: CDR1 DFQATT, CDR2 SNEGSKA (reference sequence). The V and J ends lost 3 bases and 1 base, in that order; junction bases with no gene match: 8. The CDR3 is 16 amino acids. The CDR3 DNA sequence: TGCAGTGCTAGTCGACAGGGGGCGCCCCGGAACACTGAAGCTTTCTTT. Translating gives CSASRQGAPRNTEAFF.

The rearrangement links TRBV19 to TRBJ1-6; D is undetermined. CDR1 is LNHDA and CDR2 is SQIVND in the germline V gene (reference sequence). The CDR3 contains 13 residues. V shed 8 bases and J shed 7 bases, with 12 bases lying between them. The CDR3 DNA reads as TGTGCCAGTTCTGAGTTGACCAATTCACCCCTCCACTTT. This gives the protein CASSELTNSPLHF.

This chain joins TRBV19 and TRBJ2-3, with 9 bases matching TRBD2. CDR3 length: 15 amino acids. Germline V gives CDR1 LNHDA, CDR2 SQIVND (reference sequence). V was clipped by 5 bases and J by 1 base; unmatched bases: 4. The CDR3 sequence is CASSQVAGGTDTQYF. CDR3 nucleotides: TGTGCCAGTAGTCAGGTAGCGGGAGGCACAGATACGCAGTATTTT.

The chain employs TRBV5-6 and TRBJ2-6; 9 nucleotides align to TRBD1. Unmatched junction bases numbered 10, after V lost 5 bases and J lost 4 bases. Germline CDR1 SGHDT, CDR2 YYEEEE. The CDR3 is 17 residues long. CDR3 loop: CASSSDRGIAGANVLTF. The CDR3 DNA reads TGTGCCAGCAGTTCGGACAGGGGAATAGCCGGGGCCAACGTCCTGACTTTC.

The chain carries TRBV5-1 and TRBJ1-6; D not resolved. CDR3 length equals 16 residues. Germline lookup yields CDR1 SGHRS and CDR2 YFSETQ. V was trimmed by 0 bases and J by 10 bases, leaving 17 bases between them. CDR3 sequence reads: CASSLAMMDVKSPLHF. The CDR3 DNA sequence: TGCGCCAGCAGCTTGGCCATGATGGACGTCAAATCACCCCTCCACTTT.

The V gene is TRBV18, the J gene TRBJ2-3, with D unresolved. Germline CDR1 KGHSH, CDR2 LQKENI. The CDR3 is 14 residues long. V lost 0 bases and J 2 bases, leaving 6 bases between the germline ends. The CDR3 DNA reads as TGTGCCAGCTCACCACCAACCCACACAGATACGCAGTATTTT. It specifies CASSPPTHTDTQYF.

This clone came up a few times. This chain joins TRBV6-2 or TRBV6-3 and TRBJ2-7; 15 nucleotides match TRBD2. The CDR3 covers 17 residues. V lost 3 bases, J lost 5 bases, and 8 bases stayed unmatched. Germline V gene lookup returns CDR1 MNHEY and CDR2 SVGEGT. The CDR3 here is CASSYWTSGRAVDEQYF. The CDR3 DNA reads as TGTGCCAGCAGTTATTGGACTAGCGGGAGGGCTGTGGACGAGCAGTACTTC.

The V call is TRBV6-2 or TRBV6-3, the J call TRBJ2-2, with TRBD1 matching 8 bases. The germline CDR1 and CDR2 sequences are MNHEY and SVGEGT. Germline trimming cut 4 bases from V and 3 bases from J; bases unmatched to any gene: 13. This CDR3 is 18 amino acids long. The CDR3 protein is CASSFNTNRGIYTGELFF. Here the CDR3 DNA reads TGTGCCAGCAGTTTTAACACGAACAGGGGGATTTACACCGGGGAGCTGTTTTTT.

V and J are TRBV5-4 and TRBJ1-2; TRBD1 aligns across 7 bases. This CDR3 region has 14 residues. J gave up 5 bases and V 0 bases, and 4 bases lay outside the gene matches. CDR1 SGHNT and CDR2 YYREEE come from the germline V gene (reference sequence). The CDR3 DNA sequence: TGTGCCAGCAGCTTGGACAGGGGTGGGTATGGCTACACCTTC. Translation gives CASSLDRGGYGYTF.

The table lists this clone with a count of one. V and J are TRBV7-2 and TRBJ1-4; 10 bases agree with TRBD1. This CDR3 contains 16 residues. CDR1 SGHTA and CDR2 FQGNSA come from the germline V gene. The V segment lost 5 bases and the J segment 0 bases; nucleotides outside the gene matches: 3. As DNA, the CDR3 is TGTGCCAGCAGCCCAGGACAGGGGGCAACTAATGAAAAACTGTTTTTT. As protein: CASSPGQGATNEKLFF.

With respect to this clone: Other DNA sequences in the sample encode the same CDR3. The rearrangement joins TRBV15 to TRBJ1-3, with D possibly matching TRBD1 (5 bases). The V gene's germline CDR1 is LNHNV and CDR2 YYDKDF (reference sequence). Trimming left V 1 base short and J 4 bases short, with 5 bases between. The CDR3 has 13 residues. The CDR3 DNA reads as TGTGCCACCAGCAGAGGACAGGGAAACACCATATATTTT. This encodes CATSRGQGNTIYF.

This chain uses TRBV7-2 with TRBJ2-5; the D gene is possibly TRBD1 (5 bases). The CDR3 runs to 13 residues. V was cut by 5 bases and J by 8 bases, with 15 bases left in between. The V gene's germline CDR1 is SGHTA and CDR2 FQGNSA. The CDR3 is CASSQGLPETQYF. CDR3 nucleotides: TGTGCCAGCAGCCAGGGCTTGCCGGAAACCCAGTACTTC.